These 32 T cell receptor beta chains were all obtained from the same sample, sequenced in a study of CD8 T cells in ankylosing spondylitis. Via MiXCR, TCRdb re-called the 5' RACE reads, giving one row per CDR3 protein. The sample shows 75,000 to 95,000 distinct CDR3 sequences, about 8.3% of them seen only once. Regarding the study as a whole: Seven to nine highly homologous variants made up a TCR beta motif, and this motif appeared characteristic of ankylosing spondylitis blood.

Antigen specificity for these receptors is unknown. The sequenced material came from blood, either unsorted or a sorted T cell fraction (not recorded which). These receptors all come from a male donor with ankylosing spondylitis.

This clonotype showed up many times. V usage is TRBV5-6 and J usage is TRBJ2-1; D is undetermined. The CDR3 contains 15 residues. CDR1 and CDR2 (germline): SGHDT, YYEEEE. Trimming shortened V by 1 base and J by 0 bases, and 8 bases separated the two germline ends. CDR3 bases: TGTGCCAGCAGCTTGCGCGCGATCTCCTACAATGAGCAGTTCTTC. Translated, it gives CASSLRAISYNEQFF.

This clonotype was counted ten times or more. This sequence joins TRBV4-1 and TRBJ1-5; D perhaps matches TRBD1 (5 bases). Germline CDR1 and CDR2: MGHRA and YSYEKL. CDR3 size: 14 residues. V was cut by 8 bases and J by 1 base, with 12 bases left in between. The DNA of the CDR3 is TGCGCCAGCGGTCTGGGGGGAAGCAATCAGCCCCAGCATTTT. Amino acids: CASGLGGSNQPQHF.

This clonotype was recorded many times. The chain recombines TRBV12-3 or TRBV12-4 with TRBJ2-1; no clear D gene. With 3 bases removed from V and 8 bases from J, the gap between germline ends came to 14 bases. This CDR3 contains 14 residues. CDR3 bases: TGTGCCAGCAGTTTTGGGTCCATGAACGATGAGCAGTTCTTC. It specifies CASSFGSMNDEQFF.

In this sample, this clonotype turned up a few times. The chain couples TRBV24-1 to TRBJ1-2; maybe TRBD1 (5 bases). V lost 1 base, J lost 4 bases, and 12 bases lay in between. This CDR3 spans 15 amino acids. Looked up from germline, CDR1 is KGHDR and CDR2 is SFDVKD. CDR3 sequence reads: CATSDFGQGGYGYTF. CDR3 DNA: TGTGCCACCAGTGATTTCGGGCAGGGCGGCTATGGCTACACCTTC.

The chain has TRBV5-1 and TRBJ2-7, with D possibly TRBD1 on 5 matching bases. CDR3 size: 15 residues. Trimming pared 4 bases from V and 1 base from J, leaving 15 bases between. The V gene's germline CDR1 is SGHRS and CDR2 YFSETQ. In nucleotides, the CDR3 is TGCGCCAGCAGCCTCGACAGAGACGTGTCCTACGAGCAGTACGTC. Its protein is CASSLDRDVSYEQYV.

There are a few counts of this clonotype. The chain joins TRBV7-9 to TRBJ2-7; weak D call: TRBD2 (6 bases). The V and J ends lost 1 base and 2 bases respectively, with 9 bases between them. The CDR3 loop spans 14 amino acids. Germline V gene sequence: CDR1 SEHNR, CDR2 FQNEAQ (reference sequence). Here the CDR3 DNA reads TGTGCCAGCAGCTTAGACGGGGGACCCTACGAGCAGTACTTC. Its translation: CASSLDGGPYEQYF.

This clonotype turned up a few times. The V call is TRBV5-6, the J call TRBJ2-3; maybe TRBD2 (6 bases). The CDR3 length is 14 residues. V lost 5 bases to trimming and J lost 2 bases, with 12 bases between them. CDR1 SGHDT and CDR2 YYEEEE come from the germline V gene. The CDR3 sequence is CASREGRNTDTQYF. CDR3 DNA: TGTGCCAGCAGGGAGGGCAGGAACACAGATACGCAGTATTTT.

Ten or more counts support this clonotype. The chain recombines TRBV29-1 with TRBJ1-5; D gene ambiguous. Germline assignment: CDR1 SQVTM and CDR2 ANQGSEA. V was trimmed by 1 base and J by 0 bases, leaving 4 bases between them. The CDR3 has 13 residues. The chain's CDR3 is CSVEGVSNQPQHF. The CDR3 region has the DNA TGCAGCGTTGAAGGAGTTAGCAATCAGCCCCAGCATTTT.

This clonotype was counted ten times or more. One junction end disagrees with the germline gene, perhaps due to a read error. The chain combines TRBV24-1 with TRBJ2-3; 7 nucleotides agree with TRBD1. Germline V CDR1 and CDR2: KGHDR, SFDVKD. This CDR3 region has 16 residues. CDR3 DNA sequence: TGTGCCACCAGTGATTTCTCCTTAGGGGGCACTGATACGCAGTATTTT. It encodes CATSDFSLGGTDTQYF.

This clonotype was observed a handful of times. The chain recombines TRBV24-1 with TRBJ2-1; 12 bases map to TRBD2. The CDR3 sequence is 18 residues long. Germline CDR1 and CDR2: KGHDR and SFDVKD. V gave up 4 bases and J gave up 2 bases; unmatched junction bases: 8. In DNA form, the CDR3 reads TGTGCCACCAGTGACCATCAAGGACTAGCGGGAACCTACAATGAGCAGTTCTTC. Its protein product is CATSDHQGLAGTYNEQFF.

This clonotype was seen ten or more times. This chain uses TRBV20-1 with TRBJ2-3, with no clear D. CDR3 size: 10 residues. Germline V gene data show CDR1 as DFQATT and CDR2 as SNEGSKA (reference sequence). Trimming stripped 3 bases from V and 10 bases from J, with 8 bases between. In DNA, the CDR3 is TGCAGTGCTAGGATGTCGGCGCAGTATTTT. This codes for CSARMSAQYF.

This clonotype was picked up many times. J is TRBJ1-2 and V is TRBV10-3; 10 positions match TRBD1. This CDR3 is built from 14 residues. Trimming at V came to 7 bases and at J to 7 bases, leaving 9 bases not matched to a gene. Germline V gives CDR1 ENHRY, CDR2 SYGVKD. The CDR3 loop reads CAIIHPGTGAGYTF. DNA for the CDR3: TGTGCCATCATCCACCCCGGGACAGGGGCTGGCTACACCTTC.

This clonotype was detected many times. This chain joins TRBV29-1 and TRBJ2-3; possibly TRBD2 for D (5 bases). CDR3 length: 13 residues. Germline V gene sequence: CDR1 SQVTM, CDR2 ANQGSEA. The V gene lost 5 bases and the J gene lost 6 bases, with 15 bases spanning the gap. As DNA, the CDR3 is TGCAGCGTTACGAGGGCCTTTTCCGATACGCAGTATTTT. This codes for CSVTRAFSDTQYF.

This clonotype was detected ten times or more. The V gene is TRBV11-3, the J gene TRBJ2-1; 8 positions match TRBD2. The CDR3 runs to 15 residues. The junction had 7 bases not matched to a gene; V was cut back by 4 bases and J by 5 bases. Germline V lookup: CDR1 SGHNT, CDR2 YENEEA. This CDR3 reads CASSSERELDNEQFF. Here the CDR3 DNA reads TGTGCCAGCAGCTCCGAGCGGGAGCTTGACAATGAGCAGTTCTTC.

The chain employs TRBV27 and TRBJ2-1; D is possibly TRBD1 or TRBD2 (7 bases each). Looked up from germline, CDR1 is MNHEY and CDR2 is SMNVEV (reference sequence). The CDR3 is 13 residues long. Trimming removed 6 bases from V and 10 bases from J, with 16 bases in between. The CDR3 sequence is CASSLGRGLEQFF. In DNA, the CDR3 is TGTGCCAGCAGCCTGGGGAGGGGGCTGGAGCAGTTCTTC.

This clonotype has ten or more counts. The V and J genes are TRBV6-4 and TRBJ1-5; 10 bases agree with TRBD1. The CDR3 length is 14 residues. J lost 7 bases, V lost 9 bases, and 9 bases had no gene match. Per the germline V gene, CDR1 is MRHNA and CDR2 is SNTAGT. CDR3 protein: CARGGQGFSQPQHF. The CDR3 bases are TGTGCCAGGGGGGGACAGGGGTTTTCCCAGCCCCAGCATTTT.

There are a few counts of this clonotype. DNA of the CDR3: TGTGCCAGCCACATGGCAGGATCCTACGAGCAGTACGTC. It codes for CASHMAGSYEQYV. The V and J genes are TRBV5-5 and TRBJ2-7, with no clear D. The CDR3 is 13 residues long. Germline-derived CDR1 and CDR2 are SGHKS and YYEKEE (reference sequence). The V and J ends lost 7 bases and 1 base respectively, with 12 bases between them.

This rearrangement joins TRBV24-1 to TRBJ2-3; a weak D match, TRBD2 (5 bases). The CDR3 totals 14 residues. Germline CDR1 KGHDR, CDR2 SFDVKD. With 7 bases removed from V and 2 bases from J, the gap between germline ends came to 12 bases. The CDR3 nucleotides read TGTGCCACCAGCGAGTCGGGGATCACAGATACGCAGTATTTT. Amino acid sequence: CATSESGITDTQYF.

This clonotype was counted only a few times. This chain joins TRBV13 and TRBJ2-1; D remains ambiguous. Trimming took off 1 base at V and 5 bases at J, with 6 bases between the two ends. Germline V gene lookup returns CDR1 PRHDT and CDR2 FYEKMQ (reference sequence). CDR3 length: 13 residues. CDR3 sequence (DNA): TGTGCCAGCAGCTTAGCTGGGAACAATGAGCAGTTCTTC. The encoded protein is CASSLAGNNEQFF.

This clonotype was found a few times. This chain links TRBV20-1 with TRBJ2-7; D gene ambiguous. The V end was cut by 2 bases, the J end by 3 bases, with 11 bases between. This CDR3 is built from 13 residues. Germline V gene sequence: CDR1 DFQATT, CDR2 SNEGSKA (reference sequence). CDR3 sequence reads: CSARREVDYEQYF. The CDR3 DNA follows: TGCAGTGCTAGAAGGGAAGTGGACTACGAGCAGTACTTC.

This clonotype was counted between two and nine times. The chain joins TRBV10-3 to TRBJ1-2; 10 bases agree with TRBD1. Germline V lookup: CDR1 ENHRY, CDR2 SYGVKD. V lost 7 bases, J lost 1 base, and 6 bases stayed unmatched. The CDR3 contains 15 residues. Here the CDR3 reads CAITSGTGDNYGYTF. In DNA form, the CDR3 reads TGTGCCATCACCTCCGGGACAGGGGATAACTATGGCTACACCTTC.

This clonotype was found many times. The V call is TRBV7-9, the J call TRBJ1-3; D unclear. The CDR3 has 17 residues. The germline CDR1 and CDR2 sequences are SEHNR and FQNEAQ (reference sequence). Trimming removed 5 bases from V and 0 bases from J, with 17 bases in between. Here the CDR3 reads CASSGRLAGRSGNTIYF. CDR3 bases: TGTGCCAGCAGCGGACGCCTAGCGGGCCGCTCTGGAAACACCATATATTTT.

This clonotype has only a few counts. The chain is built from TRBV5-1 and TRBJ1-2, with D perhaps TRBD1 (6 bases). The V gene's germline CDR1 is SGHRS and CDR2 YFSETQ. Between the trimmed V and J ends, which lost 4 bases and 2 bases, there was a span of 21 bases. The CDR3 contains 17 residues. The CDR3 nucleotides read TGCGCCAGCAGCCCGGAGGGGGTCCCTGTCAAGAACTATGGCTACACCTTC. This sequence encodes CASSPEGVPVKNYGYTF.

This clonotype was picked up many times. The rearrangement uses TRBV5-6 and TRBJ2-7; 7 nucleotides agree with TRBD2. There are 13 residues in the CDR3. CDR1 and CDR2 from the germline V gene are SGHDT and YYEEEE. Trimming at V came to 4 bases and at J to 4 bases, leaving 5 bases not matched to a gene. The CDR3 here is CASSVGLTYEQYF. CDR3 nucleotide sequence: TGTGCCAGCAGCGTGGGACTAACTTACGAGCAGTACTTC.

In this sample, this clonotype turned up many times. V gene TRBV9 combines with J gene TRBJ2-7; 7 bases match TRBD2. The CDR3 spans 15 residues. Trimming cost V 3 bases and J 4 bases; bases outside gene matches: 10. Per the germline V gene, CDR1 is SGDLS and CDR2 is YYNGEE. For the CDR3, the DNA is TGTGCCAGCAGCGCCAAGGGCGGGAGTGGGTACGAGCAGTACTTC. The encoded protein is CASSAKGGSGYEQYF.

This clonotype was detected a few times. The chain links TRBV2 to TRBJ2-7; D call uncertain. Germline assignment: CDR1 SNHLY and CDR2 FYNNEI. The V and J ends lost 2 bases and 0 bases respectively, with 5 bases between them. This CDR3 contains 13 residues. The CDR3 is CASSETPSYEQYV. CDR3 nucleotides: TGTGCCAGCAGTGAAACCCCCTCCTACGAGCAGTACGTC.

The CDR3 is CASSEEDGLSYEQYV. The DNA for the CDR3 is TGTGCCAGCAGTGAAGAGGACGGCCTCTCCTACGAGCAGTACGTC. The chain is built from TRBV6-1 and TRBJ2-7; D call uncertain. Trimming took 1 base from V and 0 from J, leaving 10 bases between them. This CDR3 is built from 15 residues. CDR1 is MNHNS and CDR2 is SASEGT in the germline V gene.

This clonotype was seen ten or more times. This rearrangement joins TRBV3-1 to TRBJ1-4; D may be TRBD1 (5 bases). CDR3 length: 15 residues. CDR1 is LGHDT, CDR2 YNNKEL, per germline (reference sequence). V lost 0 bases, J lost 8 bases, and 13 bases lay in between. The chain's CDR3 is CASSQEGVGEEKLFF. The CDR3 DNA is TGTGCCAGCAGCCAAGAAGGGGTAGGGGAAGAAAAACTGTTTTTT.

This clonotype came up a few times. The chain employs TRBV5-1 and TRBJ2-1; D uncertain. V was shortened by 4 bases and J by 3 bases, with 17 bases between the two germline ends. This CDR3 contains 16 residues. Per the germline V gene, CDR1 is SGHRS and CDR2 is YFSETQ. The CDR3 sequence is CASSPPLGSSYNEQFF. The CDR3 nucleotides read TGCGCCAGCAGCCCCCCCCTCGGTAGCAGCTACAATGAGCAGTTCTTC.

The gene calls are TRBV27 and TRBJ2-3; D is ambiguous. The germline V gene has CDR1 MNHEY and CDR2 SMNVEV (reference sequence). V lost 4 bases and J lost 2, with 10 bases in between. The CDR3 extends over 14 amino acids. The DNA of the CDR3 is TGTGCCAGCAGTTCGGCAGGTCCCACAGATACGCAGTATTTT. Amino acids: CASSSAGPTDTQYF.

This clonotype was seen just once. The chain couples TRBV18 to TRBJ2-3; D unclear. The CDR3 runs to 13 residues. Trimming stripped 4 bases from V and 2 bases from J, with 7 bases between. Germline V CDR1 and CDR2: KGHSH, LQKENI. As DNA, the CDR3 is TGTGCCAGCTCACTCCCGCCCACAGATACGCAGTATTTT. It encodes CASSLPPTDTQYF. The complete variable domain, with remaining parts taken from reference TRBV18 and TRBJ2-3, reads NAGVMQNPRHLVRRRGQEARLRCSPMKGHSHVYWYRQLPEEGLKFMVYLQKENIIDESGMPKERFSAEFPKEGPSILRIQQVVRGDSAAYFCASSLPPTDTQYFGPGTRLTVL.

V usage is TRBV5-1 and J usage is TRBJ2-1; TRBD2 aligns across 9 bases. This CDR3 has 17 amino acids. J was trimmed by 5 bases and V by 2 bases; bases with no gene match: 11. CDR1 is SGHRS and CDR2 is YFSETQ in the germline V gene. CDR3 sequence: CASSFSPSGTQDNEQFF. The CDR3 coding sequence is TGCGCCAGCAGCTTTTCCCCTAGCGGGACACAGGACAATGAGCAGTTCTTC.